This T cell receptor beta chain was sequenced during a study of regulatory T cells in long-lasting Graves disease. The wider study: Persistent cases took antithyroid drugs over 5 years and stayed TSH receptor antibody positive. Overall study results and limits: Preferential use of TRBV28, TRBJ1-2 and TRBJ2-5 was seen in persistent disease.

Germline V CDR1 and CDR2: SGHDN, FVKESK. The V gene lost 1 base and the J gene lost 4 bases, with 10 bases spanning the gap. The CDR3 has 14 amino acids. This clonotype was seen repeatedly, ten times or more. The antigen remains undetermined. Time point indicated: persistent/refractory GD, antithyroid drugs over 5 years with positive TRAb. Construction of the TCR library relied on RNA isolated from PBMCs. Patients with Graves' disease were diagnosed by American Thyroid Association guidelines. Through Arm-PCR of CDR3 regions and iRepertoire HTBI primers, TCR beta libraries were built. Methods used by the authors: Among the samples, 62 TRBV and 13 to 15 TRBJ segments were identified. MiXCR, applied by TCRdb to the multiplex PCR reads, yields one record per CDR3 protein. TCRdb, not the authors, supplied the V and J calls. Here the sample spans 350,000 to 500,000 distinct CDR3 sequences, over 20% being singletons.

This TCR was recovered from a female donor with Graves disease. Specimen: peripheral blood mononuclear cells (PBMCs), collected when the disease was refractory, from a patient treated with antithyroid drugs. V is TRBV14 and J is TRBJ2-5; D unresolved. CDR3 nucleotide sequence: TGTGCCAGCAGCCAAGGGGCGCGTTCAGAGACCCAGTACTTC. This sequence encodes CASSQGARSETQYF.